Each of the 14 T cell receptor beta chains below was sequenced from the same sample in a study of CD8 T cells in cerebrospinal fluid in Alzheimer's disease. Following a re-call of the 10x single-cell sequencing reads, TCRdb has one entry per CDR3 protein and lacks DNA. The record lists hundreds of distinct CDR3 sequences, of which the ten most abundant hold approximately 29%. Material: cerebrospinal fluid. The origin of the receptors is a human donor with Alzheimer's disease.

This clonotype is called large based on its frequency. This rearrangement joins TRBV6-5 to TRBJ2-2; without DNA, the TCRdb call of TRBD1 cannot be checked. The CDR3 runs 12 residues. CDR1 is MNHEY, CDR2 SVGAGI, per germline. This chain's CDR3 is CASSRPPERLFF.

According to its frequency, this clonotype is large. The chain employs TRBV6-6 and TRBJ1-3; with no DNA, the TCRdb D assignment of TRBD1 cannot be verified. This CDR3 is built from 12 residues. The germline gives CDR1 MNHNY, CDR2 SVGAGI (reference sequence). The CDR3 spells CATLGGGNTIYF.

Measured by frequency, this clonotype is large. The chain carries TRBV15 and TRBJ2-6. Germline V gene data show CDR1 as LNHNV and CDR2 as YYDKDF (reference sequence). The CDR3 consists of 15 residues. CDR3 residues: CATSPRISGANVLTF.

Frequency places this clonotype as medium-sized. The V gene is TRBV3-1, the J gene TRBJ1-4. Germline CDR1 LGHDT, CDR2 YNNKEL (reference sequence). The CDR3 sequence is 13 residues long. The CDR3: CASSQDLAEKLFF.

The chain employs TRBV18 and TRBJ2-7; without DNA, the TCRdb call of TRBD2 cannot be checked. CDR1 is KGHSH and CDR2 is LQKENI in the germline V gene. This CDR3 has 15 amino acids. The CDR3 protein is CASSPGREGTYEQYF.

CDR3 loop: CASSPPGSSYNEQFF. The chain couples TRBV28 to TRBJ2-1; TCRdb returns TRBD1, unconfirmable since there is no DNA. Per the germline V gene, CDR1 is MDHEN and CDR2 is SYDVKM. The CDR3 is 15 residues long.

By frequency, this clonotype is medium-sized (0.01 to 0.1%). V is TRBV2 and J is TRBJ1-3; the D gene TCRdb calls, TRBD1, cannot be checked with no DNA. Germline-derived CDR1 and CDR2 are SNHLY and FYNNEI. This CDR3 contains 16 residues. Here the CDR3 reads CASSEGTGNSGNTIYF.

This clonotype counts as large by frequency. The gene calls are TRBV20-1 and TRBJ2-7. The germline V gene has CDR1 DFQATT and CDR2 SNEGSKA (reference sequence). The CDR3 contains 12 residues. The chain's CDR3 is CSASWQTYEQYF.

By frequency, this clonotype is hyperexpanded. V gene TRBV20-1 combines with J gene TRBJ2-1. The CDR3 runs to 11 residues. Germline CDR1 DFQATT, CDR2 SNEGSKA (reference sequence). CDR3 region: CSAREDHEQFF.

This clonotype is identified as medium-sized from frequency. This chain joins TRBV7-2 and TRBJ1-2; there is no DNA to check the TCRdb D call of TRBD1. CDR1 SGHTA and CDR2 FQGNSA come from the germline V gene. The CDR3 contains 16 residues. The chain's CDR3 is CASSLEDRVFDYGYTF.

This clonotype is called large based on its frequency. The rearrangement joins TRBV20-1 to TRBJ2-5; the TRBD1 assignment by TCRdb is unverifiable without DNA. The CDR3 runs to 14 residues. Germline-derived CDR1 and CDR2 are DFQATT and SNEGSKA (reference sequence). The CDR3 spells CSAPPRVGGETQYF.

The genes are TRBV6-2 or TRBV6-3 and TRBJ2-3. The CDR3 covers 14 residues. CDR1 is MNHEY and CDR2 is SVGEGT in the germline V gene. Here the CDR3 reads CASTPEVYTDTQYF.

The rearrangement joins TRBV7-6 to TRBJ1-2; TCRdb's assignment of TRBD1 cannot be checked, as there is no DNA. CDR3 size: 14 residues. The V gene's germline CDR1 is SGHVS and CDR2 FNYEAQ. CDR3 sequence reads: CASSPKTGLQGYTF.

Considering frequency, this clonotype is medium-sized. The chain links TRBV6-6 to TRBJ1-5; TCRdb lists TRBD1, though no DNA is available to test this call. This CDR3 contains 14 residues. Germline values: CDR1 MNHNY, CDR2 SVGAGI (reference sequence). This CDR3 reads CASSYARGPQPQHF.